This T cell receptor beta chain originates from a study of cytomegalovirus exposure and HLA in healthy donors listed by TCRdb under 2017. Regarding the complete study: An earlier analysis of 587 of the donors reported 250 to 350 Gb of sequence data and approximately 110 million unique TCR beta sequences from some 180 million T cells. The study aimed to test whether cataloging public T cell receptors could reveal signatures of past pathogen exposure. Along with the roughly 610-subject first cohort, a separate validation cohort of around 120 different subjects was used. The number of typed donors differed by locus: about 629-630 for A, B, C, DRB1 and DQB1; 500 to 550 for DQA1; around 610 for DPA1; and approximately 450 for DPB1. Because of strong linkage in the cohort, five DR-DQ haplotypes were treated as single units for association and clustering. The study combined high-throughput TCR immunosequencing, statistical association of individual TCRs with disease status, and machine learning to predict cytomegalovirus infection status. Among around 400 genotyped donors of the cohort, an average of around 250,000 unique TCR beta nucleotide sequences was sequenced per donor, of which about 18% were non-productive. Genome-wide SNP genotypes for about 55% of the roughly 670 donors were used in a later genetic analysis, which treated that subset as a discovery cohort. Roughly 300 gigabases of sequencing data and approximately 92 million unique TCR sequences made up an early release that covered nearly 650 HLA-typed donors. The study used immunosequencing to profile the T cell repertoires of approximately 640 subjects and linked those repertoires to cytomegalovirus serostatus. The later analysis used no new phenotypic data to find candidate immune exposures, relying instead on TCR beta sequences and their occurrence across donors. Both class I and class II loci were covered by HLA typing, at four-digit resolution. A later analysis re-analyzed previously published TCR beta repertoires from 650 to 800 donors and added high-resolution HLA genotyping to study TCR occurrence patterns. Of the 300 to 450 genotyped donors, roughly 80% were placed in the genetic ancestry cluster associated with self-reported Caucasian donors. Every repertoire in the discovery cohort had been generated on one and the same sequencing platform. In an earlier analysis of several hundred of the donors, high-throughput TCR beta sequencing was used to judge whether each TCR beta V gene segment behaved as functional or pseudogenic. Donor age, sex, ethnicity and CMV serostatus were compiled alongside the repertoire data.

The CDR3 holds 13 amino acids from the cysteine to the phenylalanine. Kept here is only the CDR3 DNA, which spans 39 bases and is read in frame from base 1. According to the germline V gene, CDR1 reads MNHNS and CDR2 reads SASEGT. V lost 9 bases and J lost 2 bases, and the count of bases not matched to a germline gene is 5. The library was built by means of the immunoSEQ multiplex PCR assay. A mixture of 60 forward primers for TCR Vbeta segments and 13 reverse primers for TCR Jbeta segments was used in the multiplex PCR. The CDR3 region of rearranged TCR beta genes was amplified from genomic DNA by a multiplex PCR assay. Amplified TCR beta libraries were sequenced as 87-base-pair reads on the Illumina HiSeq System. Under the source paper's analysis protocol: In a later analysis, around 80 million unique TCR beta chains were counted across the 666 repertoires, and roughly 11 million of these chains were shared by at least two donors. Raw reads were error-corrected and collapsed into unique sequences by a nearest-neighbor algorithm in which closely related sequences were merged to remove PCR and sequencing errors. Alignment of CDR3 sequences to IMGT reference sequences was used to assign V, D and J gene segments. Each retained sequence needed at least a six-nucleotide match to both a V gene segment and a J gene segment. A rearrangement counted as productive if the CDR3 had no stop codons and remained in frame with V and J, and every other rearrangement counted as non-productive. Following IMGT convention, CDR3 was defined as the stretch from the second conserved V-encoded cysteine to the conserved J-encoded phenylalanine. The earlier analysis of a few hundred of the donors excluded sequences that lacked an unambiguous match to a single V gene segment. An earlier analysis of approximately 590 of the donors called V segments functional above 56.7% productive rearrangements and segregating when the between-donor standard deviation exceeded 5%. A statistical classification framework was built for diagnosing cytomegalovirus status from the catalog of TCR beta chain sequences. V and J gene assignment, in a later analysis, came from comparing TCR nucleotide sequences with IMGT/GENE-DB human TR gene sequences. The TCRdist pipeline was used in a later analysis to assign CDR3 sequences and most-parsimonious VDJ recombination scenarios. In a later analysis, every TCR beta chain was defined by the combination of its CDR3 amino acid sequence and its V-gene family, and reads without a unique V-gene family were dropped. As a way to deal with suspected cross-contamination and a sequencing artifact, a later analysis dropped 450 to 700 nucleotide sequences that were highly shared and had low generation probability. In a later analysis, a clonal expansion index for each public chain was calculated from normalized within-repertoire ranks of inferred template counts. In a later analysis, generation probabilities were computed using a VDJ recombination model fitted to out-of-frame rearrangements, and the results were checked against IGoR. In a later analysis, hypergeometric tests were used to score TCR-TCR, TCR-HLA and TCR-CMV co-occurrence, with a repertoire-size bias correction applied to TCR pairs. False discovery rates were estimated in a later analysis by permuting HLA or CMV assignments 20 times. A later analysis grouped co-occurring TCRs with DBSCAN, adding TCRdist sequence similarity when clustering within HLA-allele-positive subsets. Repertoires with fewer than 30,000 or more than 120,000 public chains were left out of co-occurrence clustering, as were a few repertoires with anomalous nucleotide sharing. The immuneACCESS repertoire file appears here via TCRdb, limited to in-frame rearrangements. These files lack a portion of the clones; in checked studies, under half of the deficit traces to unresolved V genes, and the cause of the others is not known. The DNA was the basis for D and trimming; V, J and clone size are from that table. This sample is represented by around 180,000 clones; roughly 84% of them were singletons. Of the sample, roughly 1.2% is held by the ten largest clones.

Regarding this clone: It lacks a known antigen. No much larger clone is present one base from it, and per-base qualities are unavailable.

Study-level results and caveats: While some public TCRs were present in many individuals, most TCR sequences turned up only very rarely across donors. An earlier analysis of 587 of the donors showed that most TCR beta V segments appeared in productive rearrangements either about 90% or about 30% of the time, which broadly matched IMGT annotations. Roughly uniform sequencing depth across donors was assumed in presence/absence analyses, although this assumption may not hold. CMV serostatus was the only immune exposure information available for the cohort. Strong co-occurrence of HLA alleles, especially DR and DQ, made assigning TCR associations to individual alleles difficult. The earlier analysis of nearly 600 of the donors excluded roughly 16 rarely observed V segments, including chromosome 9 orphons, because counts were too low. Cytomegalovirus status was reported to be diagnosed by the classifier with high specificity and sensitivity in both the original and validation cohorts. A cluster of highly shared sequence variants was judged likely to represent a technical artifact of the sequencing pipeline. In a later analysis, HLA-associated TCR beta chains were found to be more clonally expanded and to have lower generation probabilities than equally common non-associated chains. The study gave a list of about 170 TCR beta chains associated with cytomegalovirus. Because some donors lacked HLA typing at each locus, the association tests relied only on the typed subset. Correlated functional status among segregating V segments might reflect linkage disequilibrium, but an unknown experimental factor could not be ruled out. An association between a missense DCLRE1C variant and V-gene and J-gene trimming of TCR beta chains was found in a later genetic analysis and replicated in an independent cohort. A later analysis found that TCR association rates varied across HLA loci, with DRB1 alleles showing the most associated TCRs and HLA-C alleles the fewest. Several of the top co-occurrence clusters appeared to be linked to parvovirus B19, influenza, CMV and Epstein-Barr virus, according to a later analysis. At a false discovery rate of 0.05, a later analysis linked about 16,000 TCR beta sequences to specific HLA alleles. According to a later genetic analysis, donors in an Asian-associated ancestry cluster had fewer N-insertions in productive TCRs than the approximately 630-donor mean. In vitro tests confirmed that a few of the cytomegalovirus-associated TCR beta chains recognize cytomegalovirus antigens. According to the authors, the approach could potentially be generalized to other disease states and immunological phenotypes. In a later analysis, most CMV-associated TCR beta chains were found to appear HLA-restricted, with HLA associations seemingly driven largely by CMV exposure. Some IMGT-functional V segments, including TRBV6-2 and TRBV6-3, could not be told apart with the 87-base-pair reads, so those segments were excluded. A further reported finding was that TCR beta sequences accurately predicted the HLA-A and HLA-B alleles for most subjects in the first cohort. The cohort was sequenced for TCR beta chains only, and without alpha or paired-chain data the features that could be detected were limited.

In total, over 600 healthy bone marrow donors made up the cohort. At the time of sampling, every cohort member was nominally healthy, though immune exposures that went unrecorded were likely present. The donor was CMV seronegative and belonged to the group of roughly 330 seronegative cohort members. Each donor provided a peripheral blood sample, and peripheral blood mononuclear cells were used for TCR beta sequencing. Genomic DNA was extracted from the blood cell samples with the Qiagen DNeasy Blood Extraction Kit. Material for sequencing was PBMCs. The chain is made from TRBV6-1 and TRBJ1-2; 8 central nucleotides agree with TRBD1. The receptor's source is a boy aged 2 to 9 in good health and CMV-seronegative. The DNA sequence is TGTGCCAGTCGACAGGGGATAAACTATGGCTACACCTTC. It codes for CASRQGINYGYTF.